The TCR beta chain described here comes from a study of Graves' ophthalmopathy and Graves' hyperthyroidism. Newly diagnosed hyperthyroidism donors, aged 18 to 65, duration under 2 months. Additional autoimmune diseases, uncontrolled infections, pregnancy or lactation disqualified patients. Orbital computed tomography and thyroid ultrasound, along with TRAb, serum thyroxine and clinical symptoms, underpinned diagnosis. Investigators amplified TCR beta CDR3 regions from RNA transcripts. Second-round multiplex PCR came after a first-round RT-PCR that employed HTBI primers. TCRdb reprocessed the multiplex PCR reads with MiXCR, giving one entry per CDR3 protein. The sample holds roughly 410,000 distinct CDR3 sequences; 15% are singletons and the top ten take about 7%. The germline gives CDR1 SGDLS, CDR2 YYNGEE. Trimming removed 3 bases at V and 5 bases at J, with 20 bases between. This CDR3 is 16 amino acids long.

The TCR comes from a woman aged 18-35 years with stable Graves' hyperthyroidism. Sequencing input: peripheral blood. This rearrangement joins TRBV9 to TRBJ1-2; D might be TRBD1 (6 bases). The DNA for the CDR3 is TGTGCCAGCAGCGCCACGTACACGCCAGGGGTTTATGGCTACACCTTC. Amino acid sequence: CASSATYTPGVYGYTF.